These 20 T cell receptor beta chains share one sample of origin, sequenced in a study of shared clonotypes between healthy human individuals. Using immunoSEQ multiplex PCR, the repertoire was profiled, and TCRdb retains in-frame clones only, with some absent. The sample yields some 700,000 clones, 90% seen once. The sequenced sample was memory CD8+ T cells from PBMCs. The subset is: CD45RO+ cells pooled with CCR7-negative TemRA cells. These receptors all stem from a young man in good health. Some clones in this sample may be carry-over from other donors' samples.

The rearrangement links TRBV15 to TRBJ2-7; 10 bases align to TRBD2. J was trimmed by 3 bases and V by 6 bases; bases with no gene match: 5. Germline CDR1 and CDR2: LNHNV and YYDKDF (reference sequence). The CDR3 totals 14 residues. The CDR3 DNA sequence: TGTGCCACCAGACCACTAGCGGGAATCTACGAGCAGTACTTC. Its protein product is CATRPLAGIYEQYF.

The chain links TRBV11-3 to TRBJ2-7; D tentatively reads TRBD1 or TRBD2 (5 bases each). CDR3 length: 15 amino acids. V was cut by 5 bases and J by 4 bases, with 18 bases left in between. Per germline, CDR1 SGHNT and CDR2 YENEEA. The CDR3 DNA reads as TGTGCCAGCAGCCCCGAGGGGTTTCTTGGTTACGAGCAGTACTTC. Translation gives CASSPEGFLGYEQYF.

This clone has more than one count but fewer than ten. The chain has TRBV6-1 and TRBJ2-5; 9 bases map to TRBD1. The V gene end was trimmed by 6 bases and the J gene end by 2 bases; junction bases not matched to a gene: 7. This CDR3 contains 15 residues. In germline, CDR1 is MNHNS, CDR2 SASEGT. In nucleotides, the CDR3 is TGTGCCAGCAGCTACAGGACAGGGGCTCAAGAGACCCAGTACTTC. The encoded protein is CASSYRTGAQETQYF.

This clone has only one observation. The chain joins TRBV19 to TRBJ2-3; D may be TRBD1 or TRBD2 (5 bases each). The CDR3 loop spans 15 amino acids. Trimming pared 3 bases from V and 0 bases from J, leaving 10 bases between. Looked up from germline, CDR1 is LNHDA and CDR2 is SQIVND (reference sequence). In DNA form, the CDR3 reads TGTGCCAGTAGTATGGGACCGATAAGCACAGATACGCAGTATTTT. Amino acid sequence: CASSMGPISTDTQYF.

V is TRBV27 and J is TRBJ2-7, with 8 bases lining up with TRBD1. Losses at the gene ends were 7 bases for V and 2 bases for J; bases not matched to a gene: 7. The CDR3 loop spans 14 amino acids. CDR1 and CDR2 from the germline V gene are MNHEY and SMNVEV (reference sequence). The CDR3: CASTLDRVAYEQYF. Here the CDR3 DNA reads TGTGCCAGCACCCTGGACAGGGTCGCCTACGAGCAGTACTTC.

Note on this clone: The identical CDR3 is also encoded by other nucleotide sequences in the sample. This chain connects TRBV7-9 to TRBJ2-1; no clear D. CDR3 length equals 12 residues. V was pared by 0 bases and J by 10 bases, with 7 bases between. Germline CDR1 and CDR2: SEHNR and FQNEAQ (reference sequence). The DNA of the CDR3 is TGTGCCAGCAGCTTAGCATCCCGGGAGCAGTTCTTC. Encoded protein: CASSLASREQFF.

This chain uses TRBV4-2 with TRBJ2-1, with 10 nucleotides matching TRBD2. In germline, CDR1 is LGHNA, CDR2 YNFKEQ. J was trimmed by 9 bases and V by 0 bases; bases with no gene match: 8. CDR3 length equals 16 residues. This chain's CDR3 is CASSQDKAGGPTEQFF. In DNA, the CDR3 is TGTGCCAGCAGCCAAGATAAAGCGGGAGGGCCCACTGAGCAGTTCTTC.

The chain is built from TRBV6-6 and TRBJ2-7, with D hard to call. Looked up from germline, CDR1 is MNHNY and CDR2 is SVGAGI (reference sequence). The CDR3 is 14 residues long. Deletions cut 10 bases from V and 4 bases from J, with 20 bases between. CDR3 residues: CATVHGPAGYEQYF. The DNA for the CDR3 is TGTGCCACTGTCCACGGGCCGGCTGGGTACGAGCAGTACTTC.

This chain uses TRBV28 with TRBJ1-6, with 8 bases aligning to TRBD1. The CDR3 is 15 amino acids. Germline V lookup: CDR1 MDHEN, CDR2 SYDVKM. Trimming took 1 base from V and 9 from J; bases not matched to a gene: 5. Written as DNA, the CDR3 is TGTGCCAGCAGTTTATTCGACAGGGGAGGTTCACCCCTCCACTTT. As protein: CASSLFDRGGSPLHF.

This chain joins TRBV5-1 and TRBJ2-1, with D possibly matching TRBD1 (6 bases). The CDR3 is 16 amino acids. Trimming removed 2 bases from V and 6 bases from J, with 18 bases in between. Germline CDR1 is SGHRS and CDR2 is YFSETQ. CDR3: CASSFRGTGIRNEQFF. CDR3 bases: TGCGCCAGCAGCTTCCGAGGAACAGGGATTCGCAATGAGCAGTTCTTC. The full variable domain, its missing parts supplied by reference TRBV5-1 and TRBJ2-1, is KAGVTQTPRYLIKTRGQQVTLSCSPISGHRSVSWYQQTPGQGLQFLFEYFSETQRNKGNFPGRFSGRQFSNSRSEMNVSTLELGDSALYLCASSFRGTGIRNEQFFGPGTRLTVL.

On this clone itself: Germline is not matched at one junction end, which may reflect a read error. V gene TRBV28 combines with J gene TRBJ2-7, with D possibly matching TRBD1 (6 bases). The CDR3 is 14 amino acids. Germline V gene lookup returns CDR1 MDHEN and CDR2 SYDVKM. This CDR3 is CGSGPQGLPYEQYF. The CDR3 coding sequence is TGTGGCAGCGGCCCGCAGGGGTTGCCCTACGAGCAGTACTTC.

The table lists this clone with a count of one. The chain links TRBV9 to TRBJ2-3; 9 bases fit TRBD2. CDR3 length equals 16 residues. V was pared by 4 bases and J by 2 bases, with 8 bases of the junction left unmatched. Germline-derived CDR1 and CDR2 are SGDLS and YYNGEE. CDR3 DNA sequence: TGTGCCAGCAGCCCCGGGGCGGGAGGGCTCACAGATACGCAGTATTTT. This gives the protein CASSPGAGGLTDTQYF.

The chain employs TRBV4-3 and TRBJ2-7, with a weak D call TRBD2 (5 bases). The CDR3 contains 14 residues. CDR1 is LGHNA and CDR2 is YSLEER in the germline V gene. Trimming removed 0 bases from V and 6 bases from J, with 12 bases in between. CDR3 DNA: TGCGCCAGCAGCCAAGATTTCGTCGCGGGCGAGCAGTACTTC. Protein product: CASSQDFVAGEQYF.

A note on this clone: Other DNA sequences in the same sample also yield this CDR3. CDR3: CASSYSLAGGYEQYF. The CDR3 region has the DNA TGTGCCAGCAGTTACTCCCTAGCGGGGGGCTACGAGCAGTACTTC. This chain uses TRBV6-5 with TRBJ2-7; 11 positions agree with TRBD2. The V gene end was trimmed by 0 bases and the J gene end by 3 bases; junction bases not matched to a gene: 1. The CDR3 covers 15 residues. CDR1 and CDR2 from the germline V gene are MNHEY and SVGAGI.

The rearrangement links TRBV9 to TRBJ2-4, with D possibly being TRBD2 (7 bases). CDR1 is SGDLS and CDR2 is YYNGEE in the germline V gene. Trimming shortened V by 3 bases and J by 7 bases, and 20 bases separated the two germline ends. The CDR3 spans 16 residues. CDR3 region: CASSEGVTAGYNIQYF. The CDR3, as DNA: TGTGCCAGCAGCGAGGGGGTCACAGCGGGGTATAACATTCAGTACTTC.

J is TRBJ2-3 and V is TRBV6-5; the match to TRBD2 covers 12 bases. This CDR3 has 16 residues. Germline V gene sequence: CDR1 MNHEY, CDR2 SVGAGI. V shed 2 bases, J shed 4 bases, and the junction held 4 bases outside the gene matches. The CDR3 spells CASSYGGLAGPDTQYF. CDR3 sequence (DNA): TGTGCCAGCAGTTACGGCGGACTAGCGGGACCAGATACGCAGTATTTT.

This CDR3 is CATRSGGTYEQYF. In DNA form, the CDR3 reads TGTGCCACCAGGTCGGGGGGGACCTACGAGCAGTACTTC. V and J are TRBV15 and TRBJ2-7; 8 nucleotides line up with TRBD2. Losses at the gene ends were 6 bases for V and 2 bases for J; bases not matched to a gene: 3. Germline assignment: CDR1 LNHNV and CDR2 YYDKDF (reference sequence). The CDR3 totals 13 residues.

The CDR3 bases are TGTGCCAGCAGTTACTCTCGGGAGGACCCCACAGATACGCAGTATTTT. Residues: CASSYSREDPTDTQYF. The chain employs TRBV6-5 and TRBJ2-3; 7 bases line up with TRBD2. CDR1 and CDR2 (germline): MNHEY, SVGAGI. V lost 0 bases, J lost 2 bases, and 5 bases stayed unmatched. The CDR3 has 16 amino acids.

This clone is a singleton in its sample. In DNA form, the CDR3 reads TGTGCCAGCAGCTGGATCCTAAGCACAGATACGCAGTATTTT. It translates to CASSWILSTDTQYF. The genes are TRBV7-2 and TRBJ2-3, with D hard to call. This CDR3 has 14 residues. Trimming pared 4 bases from V and 0 bases from J, leaving 8 bases between. CDR1 is SGHTA, CDR2 FQGNSA, per germline.

This chain joins TRBV4-1 and TRBJ2-7; D possibly corresponds to TRBD1 (5 bases). The V gene lost 0 bases and the J gene lost 4 bases, with 13 bases spanning the gap. The germline V gene encodes CDR1 MGHRA and CDR2 YSYEKL. The CDR3 is 15 amino acids. CDR3 sequence (DNA): TGCGCCAGCAGCCAAGATCCCAACCCAGGGTACGAGCAGTACTTC. This sequence encodes CASSQDPNPGYEQYF.